The TCR beta chain described here comes from a study of OX40 agonist ivuxolimab in advanced cancers. Regarding the research as a whole: Ivuxolimab was a fully human IgG2 agonistic monoclonal antibody targeting the costimulatory receptor OX40 (CD134). Intravenous ivuxolimab was administered to patients every 2 weeks at six dose levels: 0.01, 0.1, 0.3, 1.5, 3 and 10 mg/kg. Among the roughly 52 dose-escalation patients, 19 had hepatocellular carcinoma, roughly 15 melanoma, 9 renal cell carcinoma and 9 head and neck cancer. In the dose-escalation cohort, about four fifths of patients were male, and the mean age was 60 years with a range of about 20 to 90. Patients were allowed to have had prior anti-PD-1, anti-PD-L1 or anti-CTLA-4 therapy, and around 40% of the dose-escalation patients had previously received checkpoint inhibitors. Partial responses occurred in three dose-escalation patients: two with cutaneous melanoma and one with hepatocellular carcinoma. Peripheral TCRbeta sequencing aimed to test whether ivuxolimab altered TCR sequence diversity and caused clonal T-cell expansion. The paper reports the monotherapy dose-escalation portion (N of about 52 patients) of the phase I ivuxolimab trial.

From the germline V gene (reference sequence), CDR1 is SEHNR and CDR2 is FQNEAQ. V drops 3 bases and J drops 5 bases, leaving 7 bases in between. CDR3 length: 12 amino acids, cysteine to phenylalanine. The entry retains the CDR3 DNA only, 36 bases that are in frame from base 1. General conclusions and limits of the study: After ivuxolimab, more expanded clones were found on average in CD8+ T cells than in CD4+ T cells. Clonal expansion of both CD4+ and CD8+ blood T cells was observed from baseline to week 6 at doses 0.1 to 3.0 mg/kg. In partial responders in the 0.1-3.0 mg/kg groups, normalized peripheral clonal expansion was found to be among the lowest, especially among CD8+ T cells. Low levels of normalized T-cell clonal expansion were also seen in some patients who did not respond. The antigen specificity of the clonally expanded peripheral T cells was not determined.

The trial excluded patients who had a history of autoimmune disease or who were on systemic immunosuppression. In every dose cohort, peripheral blood was drawn for TCR sequencing at baseline, cycle 4 day 1, and cycle 7 day 1. Samples were obtained from an open-label, multicenter, first-in-human phase I dose-escalation trial of ivuxolimab. Adults with locally advanced or metastatic melanoma, renal cell, hepatocellular, or head and neck squamous cell carcinoma were enrolled in the trial. Before TCR sequencing, CD4+ and CD8+ T cells were separately sorted from peripheral blood. Genomic DNA was isolated from the sorted cells so that the TCRbeta CDR3 region could be sequenced. The immunoSEQ Assay was used for sequencing of TCRbeta CDR3 regions. Held by TCRdb, this immuneACCESS table contains in-frame sequences only and omits some clones. Under half of the omission traces to an unresolved V gene where checked; the cause of the rest is unknown. Across this sample there are 60,000 or so clones, with roughly 88% seen only once. Of the sample, 2% to 2.5% falls within the top ten clones.

With respect to this clone: Its binding antigen is unknown. No qualities accompany the bases; no much larger clone lies one base away.

The sequenced sample was CD4+ or CD8+ T cells sorted from blood, obtained in a trial of the OX40 agonist ivuxolimab. The V gene is TRBV7-9 and the J gene is TRBJ1-2, with the D gene not confidently named. The source of this sequence is an adult with an advanced solid tumor such as melanoma, head and neck, liver or kidney cancer. This receptor carries the CDR3 CASSFEEYGYTF. The sequenced DNA is TGTGCCAGCAGCTTTGAGGAGTATGGCTACACCTTC.